The rows below give T cell receptor beta chains drawn from one sample of a study of blood T cell repertoires in COVID-19. Generated by immunoSEQ multiplex PCR, the TCRdb table keeps only in-frame clones and is missing some. The repertoire holds about 400,000 clones, with around 90% as singletons. The material sequenced was peripheral blood. The receptors were sampled from a human donor in a cohort sampled during active COVID-19. CDR3s include the opening cysteine and the closing phenylalanine or tryptophan. The D gene is left open where the match is weak.

>NA|TRBJ1-4|15|TRBV15
CATSRGSRVNEKLFF
TGTGCCACCAGCAGAGGATCCAGGGTGAATGAAAAACTGTTTTTT
>NA|TRBJ2-3|15|TRBV3-1/TRBV3-2
CASSPNVGTTDTQYF
TGTGCCAGCAGCCCAAACGTGGGCACCACGGATACGCAGTATTTT
>NA|TRBJ2-1|12|TRBV19
CASSTHQGEQFF
TGTGCCAGTAGTACCCATCAGGGTGAGCAGTTCTTC
>NA|TRBJ2-7|13|TRBV4-1
CASSLDVSYEQYF
TGCGCCAGCAGCCTAGACGTGAGCTACGAGCAGTACTTC
>TRBD1|TRBJ1-3|17|TRBV9
CASSPWTGSTSGNTIYF
TGTGCCAGCAGCCCTTGGACAGGGAGCACCTCTGGAAACACCATATATTTT
>TRBD1|TRBJ2-7|17|TRBV18
CASSPPLPGRGYLEQYF
TGTGCCAGCTCACCACCACTACCCGGCAGGGGGTACTTGGAGCAGTACTTC
>NA|TRBJ1-5|15|TRBV25-1
CASSGQKDSNQPQHF
TGTGCCAGCAGTGGTCAGAAAGATAGCAATCAGCCCCAGCATTTT
>TRBD1|TRBJ1-1|11|TRBV27
CASRRDSEAFF
TGTGCCAGCCGGCGGGACAGTGAAGCTTTCTTT
>NA|TRBJ2-3|14|TRBV9
CASSGIGDTDTQYF
TGTGCCAGCAGCGGAATAGGGGATACAGATACGCAGTATTTT
>TRBD2|TRBJ2-1|14|TRBV6-5
CATRGGPSYNEQFF
TGTGCCACCCGCGGGGGGCCCTCCTACAATGAGCAGTTCTTC
>NA|TRBJ2-3|17|TRBV15
CATSREVGPFELDTQYF
TGTGCCACCAGCAGAGAGGTGGGGCCCTTCGAATTGGATACGCAGTATTTT
>NA|TRBJ2-7|18|TRBV21-1
CASSNPPMGSGRCCEQYF
TGTGCCAGCAGCAATCCCCCCATGGGTAGCGGGAGGTGTTGCGAGCAGTACTTC
>NA|TRBJ2-7|11|TRBV27
CASSLGSEQYF
TGTGCCAGCAGTTTAGGGAGCGAGCAGTACTTC
>TRBD1|TRBJ2-7|14|TRBV10-3
CAISEGTETYEQYF
TGTGCCATCAGTGAAGGGACAGAGACCTACGAGCAGTACTTC
>TRBD1|TRBJ2-7|13|TRBV28
CASTLGRGYEQYF
TGTGCCAGCACCTTGGGCAGGGGGTACGAGCAGTACTTC
>TRBD1|TRBJ1-1|15|TRBV30
CAWSSHMTGVAEAFF
TGTGCCTGGAGTTCCCACATGACAGGGGTGGCTGAAGCTTTCTTT
>TRBD1|TRBJ2-3|16|TRBV27
CASSLIAGQGADTQYF
TGTGCCAGCAGTTTAATTGCAGGACAGGGAGCAGATACGCAGTATTTT